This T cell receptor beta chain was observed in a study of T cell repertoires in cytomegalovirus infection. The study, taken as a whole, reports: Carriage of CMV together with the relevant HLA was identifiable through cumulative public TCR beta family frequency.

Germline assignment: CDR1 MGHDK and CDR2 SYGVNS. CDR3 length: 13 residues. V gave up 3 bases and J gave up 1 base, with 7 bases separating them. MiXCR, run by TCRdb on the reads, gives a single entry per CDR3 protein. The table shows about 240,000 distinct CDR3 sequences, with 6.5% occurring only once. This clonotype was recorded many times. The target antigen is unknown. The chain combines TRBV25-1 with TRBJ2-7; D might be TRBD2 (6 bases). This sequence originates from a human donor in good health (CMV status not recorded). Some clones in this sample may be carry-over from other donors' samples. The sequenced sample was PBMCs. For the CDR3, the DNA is TGTGCCAGCAGTGACGCGGGGTCCTACGAGCAGTACTTC. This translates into CASSDAGSYEQYF.